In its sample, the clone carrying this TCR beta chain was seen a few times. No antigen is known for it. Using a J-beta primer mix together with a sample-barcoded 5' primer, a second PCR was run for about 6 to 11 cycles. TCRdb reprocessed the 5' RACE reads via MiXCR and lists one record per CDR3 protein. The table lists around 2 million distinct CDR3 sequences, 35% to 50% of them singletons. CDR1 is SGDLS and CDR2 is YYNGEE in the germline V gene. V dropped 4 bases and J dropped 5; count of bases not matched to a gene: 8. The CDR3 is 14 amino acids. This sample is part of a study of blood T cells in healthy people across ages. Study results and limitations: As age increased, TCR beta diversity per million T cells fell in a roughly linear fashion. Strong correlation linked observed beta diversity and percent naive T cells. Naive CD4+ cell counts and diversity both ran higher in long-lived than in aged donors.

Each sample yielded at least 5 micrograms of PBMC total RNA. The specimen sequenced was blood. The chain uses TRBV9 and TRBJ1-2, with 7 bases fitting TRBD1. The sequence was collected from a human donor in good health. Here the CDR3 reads CASSIGTATYGYTF. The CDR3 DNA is TGTGCCAGCAGCATCGGGACAGCTACGTATGGCTACACCTTC.